Below, 7 T cell receptor beta chains from the same sample are listed, as sequenced in a study of CD8 T cells in Susac syndrome. Random hexamers were used to reverse transcribe 0.5 to 1 ug of RNA. MiXCR was run by TCRdb on the immunoSEQ multiplex PCR reads, yielding one entry per CDR3 protein. The table has around 280,000 distinct CDR3 sequences, roughly 94% seen once; the top ten hold over 0.065%. Sample: CD4+ T cells from PBMCs. Receptors were obtained from a human donor with multiple sclerosis.

The chain carries TRBV6-1 and TRBJ1-6; maybe TRBD1 (5 bases). There are 16 residues in the CDR3. Germline V gene lookup returns CDR1 MNHNS and CDR2 SASEGT. V lost 6 bases and J lost 9, with 21 bases in between. The CDR3 DNA follows: TGTGCCAGCAGCCACCGTGCAGGGATTAGAATTTCACCCCTCCACTTT. Encoded protein: CASSHRAGIRISPLHF.

The rearrangement uses TRBV7-9 and TRBJ2-7; D is possibly TRBD2 (6 bases). From germline, CDR1 is SEHNR and CDR2 FQNEAQ (reference sequence). The ends were cut back, 5 bases at V and 2 bases at J, with 22 bases in the middle. CDR3 length: 17 amino acids. This CDR3 is CASSPRLKGGITYEQYF. In nucleotides, the CDR3 is TGTGCCAGCAGCCCCAGGCTTAAGGGCGGGATAACCTACGAGCAGTACTTC.

This chain joins TRBV5-4 and TRBJ2-5; 10 bases line up with TRBD2. The CDR3 runs 13 residues. CDR1 SGHNT and CDR2 YYREEE come from the germline V gene (reference sequence). V lost 6 bases, J lost 4 bases, and 3 bases stayed unmatched. The CDR3 loop is CASKRGGGETQYF. The CDR3 DNA is TGTGCCAGCAAGCGGGGGGGAGGAGAGACCCAGTACTTC.

The chain links TRBV19 to TRBJ1-2; D remains ambiguous. Germline assignment: CDR1 LNHDA and CDR2 SQIVND (reference sequence). The CDR3 spans 14 residues. The V gene lost 5 bases and the J gene lost 8 bases, with 18 bases spanning the gap. CDR3 in amino acids: CASSHTNLARGYTF. The CDR3, as DNA: TGTGCCAGTAGTCATACCAACTTGGCAAGGGGCTACACCTTC.

CDR3 protein: CARLAGDAQYF. CDR3 nucleotides: TGTGCCAGACTAGCGGGAGATGCACAGTACTTC. The gene calls are TRBV2 and TRBJ2-5, with 11 nucleotides matching TRBD2. CDR3 length equals 11 residues. The V and J ends lost 9 bases and 11 bases, in that order; junction bases with no gene match: 5. Germline V gene data show CDR1 as SNHLY and CDR2 as FYNNEI.

This chain links TRBV20-1 with TRBJ2-1; 7 bases match TRBD2. Trimming took 0 bases from V and 9 from J; bases not matched to a gene: 8. Germline assignment: CDR1 DFQATT and CDR2 SNEGSKA (reference sequence). The CDR3 consists of 14 residues. Here the CDR3 DNA reads TGCAGTGCTAGAGAACTGACTAGCTCCAGTGAGCAGTTCTTC. Its protein product is CSARELTSSSEQFF.

This sequence joins TRBV7-4 and TRBJ2-5, with D possibly being TRBD1 or TRBD2 (5 bases each). The CDR3 extends over 15 amino acids. V was shortened by 5 bases and J by 3 bases, with 16 bases between the two germline ends. Germline V gene lookup returns CDR1 SGHVT and CDR2 SQSDAQ. CDR3 region: CASSLAGTEEETQYF. Written as DNA, the CDR3 is TGTGCCAGCAGCCTGGCCGGGACGGAAGAAGAGACCCAGTACTTC.